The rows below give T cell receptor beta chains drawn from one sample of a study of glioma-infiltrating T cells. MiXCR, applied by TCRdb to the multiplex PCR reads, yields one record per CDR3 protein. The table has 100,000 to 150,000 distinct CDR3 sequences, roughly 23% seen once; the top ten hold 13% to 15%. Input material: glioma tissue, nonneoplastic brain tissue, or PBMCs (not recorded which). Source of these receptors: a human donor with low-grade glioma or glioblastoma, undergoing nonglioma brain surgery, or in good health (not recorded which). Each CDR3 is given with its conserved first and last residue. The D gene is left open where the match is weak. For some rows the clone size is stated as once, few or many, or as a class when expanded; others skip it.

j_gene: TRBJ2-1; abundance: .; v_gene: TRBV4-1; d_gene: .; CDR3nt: TGCGCCAGCAGCCAGTCGAGAAGCAATGAGCAGCTCTTC; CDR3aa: CASSQSRSNEQLF
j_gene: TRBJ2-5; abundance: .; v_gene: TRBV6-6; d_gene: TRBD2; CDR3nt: TGTGCCAGCAGTTACCTTGGACTAGCGGAACAAGAGACCCAGTACTTC; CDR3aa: CASSYLGLAEQETQYF
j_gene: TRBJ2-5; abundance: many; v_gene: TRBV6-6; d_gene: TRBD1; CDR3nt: TGTGCCAGCAGTTACCGCCCTCGGGACAGGCACCACCAAGAGACCCAGTACTTC; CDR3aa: CASSYRPRDRHHQETQYF
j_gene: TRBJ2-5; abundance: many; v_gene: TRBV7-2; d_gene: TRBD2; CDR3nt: TGTGCCAGCAGCTTAGGACTAGCGGGAGGGCTGGAGACCCAGTACTTC; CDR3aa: CASSLGLAGGLETQYF
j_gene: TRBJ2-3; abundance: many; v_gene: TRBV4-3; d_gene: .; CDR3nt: TGCGCCAGCAGCCAAGAACCGACTGATACGCAGTATTTT; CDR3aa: CASSQEPTDTQYF
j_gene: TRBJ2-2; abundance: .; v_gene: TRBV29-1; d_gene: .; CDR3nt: TGCAGCGTTGATAAGGTGGCAGGTAGCGGGGAGCTGTTTTTT; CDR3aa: CSVDKVAGSGELFF
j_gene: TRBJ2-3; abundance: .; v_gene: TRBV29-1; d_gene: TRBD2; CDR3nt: TGCAGCGCTGCTAGCGGGAGAAGCACAGATGCGCAGTATTTT; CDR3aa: CSAASGRSTDAQYF
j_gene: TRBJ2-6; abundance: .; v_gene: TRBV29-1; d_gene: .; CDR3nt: TGCAGCGTCCTGACAGGTGGTGGGGCCAACGTCCTGACTTTC; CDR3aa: CSVLTGGGANVLTF
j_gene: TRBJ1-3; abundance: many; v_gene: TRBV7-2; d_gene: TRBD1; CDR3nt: TGTGCCAGCAGCCATTCAGTATGGACAGGGGTCGGAAACACCATATATTTT; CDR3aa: CASSHSVWTGVGNTIYF
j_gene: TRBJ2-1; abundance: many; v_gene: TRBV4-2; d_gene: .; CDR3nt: TGTGCCAGCAGCCAAGTGAGACAGGCGTACAATGAGCAGTTCTTC; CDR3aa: CASSQVRQAYNEQFF